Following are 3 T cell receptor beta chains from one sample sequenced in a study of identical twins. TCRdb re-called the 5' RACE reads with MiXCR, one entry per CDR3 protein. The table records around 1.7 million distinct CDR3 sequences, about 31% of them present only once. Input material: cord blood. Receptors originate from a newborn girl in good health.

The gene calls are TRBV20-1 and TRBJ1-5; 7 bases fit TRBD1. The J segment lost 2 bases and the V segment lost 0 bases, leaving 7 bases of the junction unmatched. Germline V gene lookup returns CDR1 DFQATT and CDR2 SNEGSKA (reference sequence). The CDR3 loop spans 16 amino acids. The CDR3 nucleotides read TGCAGTGCTAGAGATATACGGGGGACAGGCAATCAGCCCCAGCATTTT. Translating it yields CSARDIRGTGNQPQHF.

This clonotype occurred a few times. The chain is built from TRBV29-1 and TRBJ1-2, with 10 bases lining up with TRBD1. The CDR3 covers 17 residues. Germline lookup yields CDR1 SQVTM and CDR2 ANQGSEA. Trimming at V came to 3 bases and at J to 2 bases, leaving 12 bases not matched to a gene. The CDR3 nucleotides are TGCAGCGTTGAGTTGGGACAGGGGAATAGGCCCAACTATGGCTACACCTTC. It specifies CSVELGQGNRPNYGYTF.

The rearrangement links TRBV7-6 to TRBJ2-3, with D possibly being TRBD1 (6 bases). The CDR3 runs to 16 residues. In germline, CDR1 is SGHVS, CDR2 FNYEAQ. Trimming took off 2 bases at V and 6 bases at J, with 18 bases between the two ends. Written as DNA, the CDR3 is TGTGCCAGCAGCTTATACGTCAGGGGTTCAACTGATACGCAGTATTTT. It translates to CASSLYVRGSTDTQYF.